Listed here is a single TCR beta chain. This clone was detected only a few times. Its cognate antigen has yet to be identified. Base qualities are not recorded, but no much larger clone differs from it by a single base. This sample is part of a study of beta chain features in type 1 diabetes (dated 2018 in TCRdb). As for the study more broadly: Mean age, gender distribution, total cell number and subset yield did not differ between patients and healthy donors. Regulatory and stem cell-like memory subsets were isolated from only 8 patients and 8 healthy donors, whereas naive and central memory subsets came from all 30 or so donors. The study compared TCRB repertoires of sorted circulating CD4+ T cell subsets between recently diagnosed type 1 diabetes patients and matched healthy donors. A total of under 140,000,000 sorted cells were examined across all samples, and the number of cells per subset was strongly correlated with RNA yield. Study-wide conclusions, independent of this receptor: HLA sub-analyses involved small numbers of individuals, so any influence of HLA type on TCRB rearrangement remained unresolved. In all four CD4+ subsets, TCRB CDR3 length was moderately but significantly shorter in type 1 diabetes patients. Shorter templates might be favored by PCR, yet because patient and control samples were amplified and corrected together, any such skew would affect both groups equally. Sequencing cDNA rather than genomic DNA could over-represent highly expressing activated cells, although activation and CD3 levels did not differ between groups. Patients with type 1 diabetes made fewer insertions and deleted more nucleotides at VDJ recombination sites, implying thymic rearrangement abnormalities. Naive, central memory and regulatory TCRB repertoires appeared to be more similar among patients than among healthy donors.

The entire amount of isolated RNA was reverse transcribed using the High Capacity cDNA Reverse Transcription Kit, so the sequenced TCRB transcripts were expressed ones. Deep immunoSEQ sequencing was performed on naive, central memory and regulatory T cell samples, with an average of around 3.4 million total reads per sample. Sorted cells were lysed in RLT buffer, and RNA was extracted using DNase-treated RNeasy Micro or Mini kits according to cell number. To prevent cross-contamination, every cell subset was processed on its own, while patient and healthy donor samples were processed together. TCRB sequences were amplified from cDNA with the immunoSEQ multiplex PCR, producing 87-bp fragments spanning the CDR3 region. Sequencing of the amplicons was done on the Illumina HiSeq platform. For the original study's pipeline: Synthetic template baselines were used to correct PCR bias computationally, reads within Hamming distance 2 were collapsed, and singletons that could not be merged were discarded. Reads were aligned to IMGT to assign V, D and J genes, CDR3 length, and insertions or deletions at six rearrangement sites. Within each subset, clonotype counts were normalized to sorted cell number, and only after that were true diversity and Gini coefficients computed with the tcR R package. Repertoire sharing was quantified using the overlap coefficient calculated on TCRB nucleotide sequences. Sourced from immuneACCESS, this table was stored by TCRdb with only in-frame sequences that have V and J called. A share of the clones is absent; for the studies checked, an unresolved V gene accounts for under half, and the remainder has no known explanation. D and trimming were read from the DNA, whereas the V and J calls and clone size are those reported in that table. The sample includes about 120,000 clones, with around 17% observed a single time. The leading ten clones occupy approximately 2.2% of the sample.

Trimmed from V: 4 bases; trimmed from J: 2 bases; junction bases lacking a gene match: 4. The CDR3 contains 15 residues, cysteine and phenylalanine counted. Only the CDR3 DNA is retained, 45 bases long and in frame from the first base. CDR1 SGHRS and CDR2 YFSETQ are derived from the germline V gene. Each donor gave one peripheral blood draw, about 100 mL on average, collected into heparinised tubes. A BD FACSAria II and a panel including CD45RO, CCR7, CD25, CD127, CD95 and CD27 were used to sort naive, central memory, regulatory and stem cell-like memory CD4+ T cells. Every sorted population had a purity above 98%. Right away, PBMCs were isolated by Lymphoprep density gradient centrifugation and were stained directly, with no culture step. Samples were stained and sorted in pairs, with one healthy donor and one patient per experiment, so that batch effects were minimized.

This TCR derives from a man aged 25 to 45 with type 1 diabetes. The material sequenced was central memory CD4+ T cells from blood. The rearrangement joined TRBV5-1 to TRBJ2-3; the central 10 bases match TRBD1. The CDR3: CASSRGTGVTDTQYF. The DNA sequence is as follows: TGCGCCAGCAGCCGTGGGACAGGGGTCACAGATACGCAGTATTTT.